A single sample is the source of the 17 T cell receptor beta chains below, sequenced in a study of immune heterogeneity within non-small cell lung tumors. With 600 to 700 ng used per sample, the template was genomic DNA from bulk tumor. Several biopsies per primary tumor, spaced far apart, were taken during surgery. The patients were newly diagnosed with non-small cell lung cancer, had not been treated, and had curative surgery. Multiplex PCR employing 32 V and 13 J primers generated amplicons of the TCR beta CDR3. TCRdb ran MiXCR on the multiplex PCR reads and lists one entry per CDR3 protein. This table holds under 5,500 distinct CDR3 sequences, approximately 25% found once. What was sequenced was lung tumor tissue. The receptors originated from a man aged 60-69 years with non-small cell lung cancer.

This clonotype showed up just a few times. The chain links TRBV19 to TRBJ2-1; TRBD2 is a possible D gene (6 bases). The ends were cut back, 5 bases at V and 0 bases at J, with 14 bases in the middle. Germline lookup yields CDR1 LNHDA and CDR2 SQIVND (reference sequence). The CDR3 length is 16 residues. In DNA form, the CDR3 reads TGTGCCAGTAGTCTCTTAGCCGGGAGCTCCTACAATGAGCAGTTCTTC. It encodes CASSLLAGSSYNEQFF.

Relative to its sample, this clonotype is medium-sized. The J gene is TRBJ1-5, the V gene TRBV5-1; the match to TRBD1 covers 8 bases. This CDR3 contains 14 residues. The germline V gene has CDR1 SGHRS and CDR2 YFSETQ. Trimming took 4 bases from V and 4 from J; bases not matched to a gene: 4. The CDR3 sequence: CASSPGTGNQPQHF. CDR3 coding DNA: TGCGCCAGCAGCCCCGGGACAGGTAATCAGCCCCAGCATTTT.

This clonotype appeared a few times. The chain recombines TRBV19 with TRBJ1-5; 9 positions agree with TRBD1. The trim removed 5 bases at V and 9 bases at J, leaving 8 bases unmatched. The germline gives CDR1 LNHDA, CDR2 SQIVND (reference sequence). The CDR3 is 14 amino acids. CDR3 region: CASSLTGGLPPQHF. CDR3 DNA sequence: TGTGCCAGTAGTCTGACAGGGGGGCTTCCGCCCCAGCATTTT.

Notes on this clonotype: Relative to the germline gene, one junction end is altered; a read error may explain this. The chain employs TRBV6-5 and TRBJ2-7; 9 positions agree with TRBD1. Per the germline V gene, CDR1 is MNHEY and CDR2 is SVGAGI. The CDR3 is 15 amino acids. The CDR3 spells CASSYTGTGHYEHYF. The CDR3 bases are TGTGCCAGCAGTTACACCGGGACAGGGCACTACGAGCATTACTTC.

The genes are TRBV20-1 and TRBJ2-1; TRBD2 is a possible D gene (5 bases). There are 15 residues in the CDR3. Between the trimmed V and J ends, which lost 6 bases and 6 bases, there was a span of 21 bases. CDR1 and CDR2 from the germline V gene are DFQATT and SNEGSKA (reference sequence). Here the CDR3 DNA reads TGCAGTGCCAAGATTCGTTTCGGGAATGTCAATGAGCAGTTCTTC. Translated: CSAKIRFGNVNEQFF.

This clonotype came up a few times. The rearrangement uses TRBV9 and TRBJ2-3; a weak D match, TRBD2 (6 bases). Germline-derived CDR1 and CDR2 are SGDLS and YYNGEE. The CDR3 loop spans 12 amino acids. V lost 3 bases to trimming and J lost 7 bases, with 9 bases between them. Here the CDR3 DNA reads TGTGCCAGCAGCGGGAGGGAGAATACGCAGTATTTT. Its protein is CASSGRENTQYF.

This clonotype occurred a few times. The chain is built from TRBV5-4 and TRBJ2-7; the match to TRBD2 covers 14 bases. Germline CDR1 SGHNT, CDR2 YYREEE (reference sequence). V shed 4 bases and J 0 bases; nucleotides not matched to a gene: 3. CDR3 length: 16 amino acids. CDR3 DNA sequence: TGTGCCAGCAGCCTCGGGACTAGCGGGAGCTCCTACGAGCAGTACTTC. Translation gives CASSLGTSGSSYEQYF.

This clonotype is medium-sized. The CDR3 is CASSLSGSYGYTF. DNA of the CDR3: TGTGCCAGCTCCTTGTCTGGAAGCTATGGCTACACCTTC. The chain has TRBV28 and TRBJ1-2; D not resolved. Between the trimmed V and J ends, which lost 8 bases and 4 bases, there was a span of 14 bases. This CDR3 is 13 amino acids long. From germline, CDR1 is MDHEN and CDR2 SYDVKM.

This chain joins TRBV11-2 and TRBJ2-1; 15 bases agree with TRBD2. V lost 0 bases and J lost 7; bases outside the gene matches: 10. Looked up from germline, CDR1 is SGHAT and CDR2 is FQNNGV. The CDR3 extends over 19 amino acids. Here the CDR3 DNA reads TGTGCCAGCAGCTTAGATTGGACTAGCGGGAGGGCTTTTCAAAATGAGCAGTTCTTC. Its protein is CASSLDWTSGRAFQNEQFF.

This chain joins TRBV18 and TRBJ2-7; TRBD2 matches 11 bases. This CDR3 has 16 residues. V dropped 3 bases and J dropped 1; count of bases not matched to a gene: 5. Germline V lookup: CDR1 KGHSH, CDR2 LQKENI. CDR3 in amino acids: CASSPTGTSGSYEQYF. DNA of the CDR3: TGTGCCAGCTCACCGACCGGGACTAGCGGATCCTACGAGCAGTACTTC.

This clonotype is labeled large. The chain is built from TRBV12-3 or TRBV12-4 and TRBJ2-7; D not certain. This CDR3 comprises 18 residues. V was shortened by 2 bases and J by 2 bases, with 22 bases between the two germline ends. CDR3 residues: CASSLPYRYPGRTYEQYF. CDR3 DNA: TGTGCCAGCAGTTTACCATACCGCTACCCCGGAAGAACCTACGAGCAGTACTTC.

V gene TRBV27 combines with J gene TRBJ2-1; D is unclear. The CDR3 covers 16 residues. With 0 bases removed from V and 4 bases from J, the gap between germline ends came to 13 bases. The germline gives CDR1 MNHEY, CDR2 SMNVEV (reference sequence). The CDR3 reads CASSLSGGTPYNEQFF. CDR3 bases: TGTGCCAGCAGTTTATCAGGCGGAACTCCGTACAATGAGCAGTTCTTC.

The rearrangement uses TRBV4-1 and TRBJ1-1; D possibly corresponds to TRBD1 (5 bases). V lost 0 bases to trimming and J lost 4 bases, with 15 bases between them. The CDR3 runs to 16 residues. The V gene's germline CDR1 is MGHRA and CDR2 YSYEKL. The CDR3 DNA reads TGCGCCAGCAGCCAAGATCCGACAGTGTTTGTCACTGAAGCTTTCTTT. It codes for CASSQDPTVFVTEAFF.

This clonotype qualifies as medium-sized. This chain uses TRBV28 with TRBJ1-1, with D possibly matching TRBD1 (6 bases). This CDR3 is built from 19 residues. Germline V gene lookup returns CDR1 MDHEN and CDR2 SYDVKM. Between the trimmed V and J ends, which lost 3 bases and 4 bases, there was a span of 27 bases. In nucleotides, the CDR3 is TGTGCCAGCAGTTTGGCCCCAAACAGGGACACAATGTGGCCCACTGAAGCTTTCTTT. Translating it yields CASSLAPNRDTMWPTEAFF.

This clonotype is medium-sized within its sample. J is TRBJ2-3 and V is TRBV6-2 or TRBV6-3; maybe TRBD2 (6 bases). Trimming cost V 4 bases and J 0 bases, with 11 bases left between them. The CDR3 has 15 amino acids. Germline CDR1 is MNHEY and CDR2 is SVGEGT. CDR3: CASSFGGLSTDTQYF. DNA for the CDR3: TGTGCCAGCAGTTTTGGGGGACTGAGCACAGATACGCAGTATTTT.

About this clonotype: A single base separates this from a much larger clone, so it may be a read error. This chain links TRBV15 with TRBJ2-5, with D possibly being TRBD1 (8 bases). Trimming removed 1 base from V and 4 bases from J, with 16 bases in between. The germline gives CDR1 LNHNV, CDR2 YYDKDF (reference sequence). There are 16 residues in the CDR3. The CDR3 DNA follows: TGTGCCACCAGCAGAGGCCGGAACAGGGGGGGAGAGACCCAGTACTTC. The encoded protein is CATSRGRNRGGETQYF.

This clonotype was seen a few times. The chain is built from TRBV29-1 and TRBJ2-1; 9 bases agree with TRBD2. The CDR3 totals 14 residues. V shed 3 bases, J shed 8 bases, and the junction held 8 bases outside the gene matches. Per germline, CDR1 SQVTM and CDR2 ANQGSEA. The CDR3 is CSVEAGGPPDEQFF. CDR3 sequence (DNA): TGCAGCGTTGAGGCGGGAGGGCCTCCGGATGAGCAGTTCTTC.